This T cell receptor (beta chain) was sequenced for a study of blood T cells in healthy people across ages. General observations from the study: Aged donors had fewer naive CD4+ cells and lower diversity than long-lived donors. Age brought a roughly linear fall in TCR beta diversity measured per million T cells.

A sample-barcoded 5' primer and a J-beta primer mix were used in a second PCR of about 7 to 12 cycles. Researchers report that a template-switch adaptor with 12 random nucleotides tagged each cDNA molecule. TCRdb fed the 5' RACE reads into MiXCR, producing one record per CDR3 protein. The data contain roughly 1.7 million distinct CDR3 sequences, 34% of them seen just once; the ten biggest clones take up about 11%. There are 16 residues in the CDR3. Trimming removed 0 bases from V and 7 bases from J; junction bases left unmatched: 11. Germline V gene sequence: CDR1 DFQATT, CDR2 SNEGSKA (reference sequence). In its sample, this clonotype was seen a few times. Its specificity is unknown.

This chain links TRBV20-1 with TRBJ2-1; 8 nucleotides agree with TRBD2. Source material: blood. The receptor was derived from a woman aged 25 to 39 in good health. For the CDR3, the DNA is TGCAGTGCTAGAGATCTATCGGGGGGGCGTAGGAATGAGCAGTTCTTC. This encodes CSARDLSGGRRNEQFF.